This T cell receptor (beta chain) was observed in a study of post-analysis software for immune sequencing data. A word on this clonotype: Its antigen is currently unknown.

Study results and limitations: With TRBV5-6, TRBV5-1 and TRBV20-1 included, a handful of TRBV segments were more frequent in patients than in controls.

The CDR3 totals 18 residues. Germline V lookup: CDR1 SGHRS, CDR2 YFSETQ. V was pared by 2 bases and J by 1 base, with 21 bases between. TCR beta cDNA libraries had unique molecular identifiers. One entry per CDR3 protein, called by TCRdb with MiXCR from the PCR reads. Counted here are roughly 800,000 distinct CDR3 sequences, about 43% occurring once; the ten biggest clones make up approximately 4.4%. This receptor was identified in a girl aged 10 to 17 with multiple sclerosis. The J gene is TRBJ2-5, the V gene TRBV5-1; perhaps TRBD2 as D (5 bases). Sequencing input: blood. CDR3 DNA: TGCGCCAGCAGCTTTGGACGGGGATCCTTCCTAGGCCAAGAGACCCAGTACTTC. Translating gives CASSFGRGSFLGQETQYF.